The T cell receptor beta chain described here comes from a study of blood T cell repertoires in COVID-19. Produced via immunoSEQ multiplex PCR; TCRdb's table is partial and in-frame only. The repertoire holds 150,000 or so clones, with more than 65% as singletons. Trimming shortened V by 1 base and J by 6 bases, and 4 bases separated the two germline ends. Germline CDR1 is SNHLY and CDR2 is FYNNEI. CDR3 length: 12 amino acids. The sequence derives from a woman in her thirties or forties with acute COVID-19. Material: PBMCs or T cells enriched from blood (not recorded which). The V call is TRBV2, the J call TRBJ1-5, with unresolved D. The CDR3 coding sequence is TGTGCCAGCAGTGAAGGAGTTCAGCCCCAGCATTTT. Its translation is CASSEGVQPQHF.